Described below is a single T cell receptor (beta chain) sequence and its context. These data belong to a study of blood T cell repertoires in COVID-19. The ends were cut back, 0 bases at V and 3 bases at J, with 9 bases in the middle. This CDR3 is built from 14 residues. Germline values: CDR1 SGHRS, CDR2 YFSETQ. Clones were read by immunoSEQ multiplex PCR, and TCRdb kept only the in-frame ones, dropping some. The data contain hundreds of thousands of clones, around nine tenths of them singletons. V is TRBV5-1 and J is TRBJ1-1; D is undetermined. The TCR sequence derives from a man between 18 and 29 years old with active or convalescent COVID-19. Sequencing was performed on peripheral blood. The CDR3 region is CASSLAPADTEAFF. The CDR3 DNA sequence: TGCGCCAGCAGCTTGGCCCCAGCGGACACTGAAGCTTTCTTT.